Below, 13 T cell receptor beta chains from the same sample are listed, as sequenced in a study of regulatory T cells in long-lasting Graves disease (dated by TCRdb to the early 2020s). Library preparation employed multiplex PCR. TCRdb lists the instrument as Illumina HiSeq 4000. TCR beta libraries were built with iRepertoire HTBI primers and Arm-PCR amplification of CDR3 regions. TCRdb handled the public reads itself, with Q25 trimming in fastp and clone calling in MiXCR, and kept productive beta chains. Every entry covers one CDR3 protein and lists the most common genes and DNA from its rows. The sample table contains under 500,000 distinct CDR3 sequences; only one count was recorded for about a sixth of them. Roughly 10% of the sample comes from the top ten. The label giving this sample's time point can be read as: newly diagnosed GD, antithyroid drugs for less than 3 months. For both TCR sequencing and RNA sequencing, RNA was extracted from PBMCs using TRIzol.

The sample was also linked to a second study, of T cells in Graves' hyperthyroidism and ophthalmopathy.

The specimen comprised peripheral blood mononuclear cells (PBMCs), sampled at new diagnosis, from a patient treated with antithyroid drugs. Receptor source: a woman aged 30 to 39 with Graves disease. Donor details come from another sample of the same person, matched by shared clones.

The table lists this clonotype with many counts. In nucleotides, the CDR3 is TGCAGTGCTAGGGGGGTGGGGGAACGGGACGAGCAGTACTTC. Translating it yields CSARGVGERDEQYF. J is TRBJ2-7 and V is TRBV20-1, with D possibly being TRBD1 or TRBD2 (5 bases each). CDR1 is DFQATT, CDR2 SNEGSKA, per germline (reference sequence). The CDR3 consists of 14 residues. V was clipped by 3 bases and J by 5 bases, with 17 bases between them.

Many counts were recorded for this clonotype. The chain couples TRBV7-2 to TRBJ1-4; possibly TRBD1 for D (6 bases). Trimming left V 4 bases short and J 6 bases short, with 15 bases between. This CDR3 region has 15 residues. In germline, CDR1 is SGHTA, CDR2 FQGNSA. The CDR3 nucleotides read TGTGCCAGCAGCTCCTTTATCAGACAGGATGAAAAACTGTTTTTT. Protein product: CASSSFIRQDEKLFF.

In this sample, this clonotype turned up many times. The CDR3 reads CASSLKGNEQFF. The CDR3 DNA sequence: TGTGCCAGCAGTTTAAAGGGCAATGAGCAGTTCTTC. The gene calls are TRBV27 and TRBJ2-1; D ambiguous. The CDR3 has 12 residues. V dropped 2 bases and J dropped 6 bases, with 5 bases sitting between them. Germline V gives CDR1 MNHEY, CDR2 SMNVEV (reference sequence).

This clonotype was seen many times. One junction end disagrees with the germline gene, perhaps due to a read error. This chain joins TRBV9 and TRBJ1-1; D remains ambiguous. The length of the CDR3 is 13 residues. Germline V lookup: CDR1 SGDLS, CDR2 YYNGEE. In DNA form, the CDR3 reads TGTGCCAGCAGCGTAGTGTCGAACGCTGAAGCTTTCTTT. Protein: CASSVVSNAEAFF.

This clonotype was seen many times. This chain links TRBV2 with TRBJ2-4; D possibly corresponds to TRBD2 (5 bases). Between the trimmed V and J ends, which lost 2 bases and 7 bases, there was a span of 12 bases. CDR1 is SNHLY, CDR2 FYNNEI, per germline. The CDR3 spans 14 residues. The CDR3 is CASSERYPGNIQYF. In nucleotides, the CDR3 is TGTGCCAGCAGTGAACGGTACCCGGGGAACATTCAGTACTTC. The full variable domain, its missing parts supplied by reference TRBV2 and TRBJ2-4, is EPEVTQTPSHQVTQMGQEVILRCVPISNHLYFYWYRQILGQKVEFLVSFYNNEISEKSEIFDDQFSVERPDGSNFTLKIRSTKLEDSAMYFCASSERYPGNIQYFGAGTRLSVL.

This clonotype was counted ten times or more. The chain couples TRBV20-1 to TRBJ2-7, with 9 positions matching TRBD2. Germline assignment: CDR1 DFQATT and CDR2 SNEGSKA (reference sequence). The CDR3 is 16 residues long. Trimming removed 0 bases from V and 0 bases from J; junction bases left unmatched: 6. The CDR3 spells CSARDASGKYSYEQYF. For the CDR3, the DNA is TGCAGTGCTAGAGATGCTAGCGGGAAATACTCCTACGAGCAGTACTTC.

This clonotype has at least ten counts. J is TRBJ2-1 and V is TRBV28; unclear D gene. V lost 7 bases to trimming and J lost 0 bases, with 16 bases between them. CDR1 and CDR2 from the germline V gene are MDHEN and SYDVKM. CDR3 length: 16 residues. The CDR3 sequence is CASTRSVSSSYNEQFF. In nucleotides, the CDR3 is TGTGCCAGCACCCGGAGTGTCTCTAGCTCCTACAATGAGCAGTTCTTC.

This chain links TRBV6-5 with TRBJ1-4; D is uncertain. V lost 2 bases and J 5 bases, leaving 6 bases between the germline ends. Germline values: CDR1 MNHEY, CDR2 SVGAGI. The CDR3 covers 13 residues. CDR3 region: CASSYAGNEKLFF. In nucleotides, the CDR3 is TGTGCCAGCAGTTACGCGGGGAATGAAAAACTGTTTTTT.

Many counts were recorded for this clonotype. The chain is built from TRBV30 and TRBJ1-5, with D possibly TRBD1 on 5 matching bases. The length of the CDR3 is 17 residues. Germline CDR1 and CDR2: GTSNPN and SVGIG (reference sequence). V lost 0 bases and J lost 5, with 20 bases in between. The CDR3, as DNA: TGTGCCTGGAGTGTACCGATTCGGGGTACAGGCGATCAGCCCCAGCATTTT. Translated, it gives CAWSVPIRGTGDQPQHF.

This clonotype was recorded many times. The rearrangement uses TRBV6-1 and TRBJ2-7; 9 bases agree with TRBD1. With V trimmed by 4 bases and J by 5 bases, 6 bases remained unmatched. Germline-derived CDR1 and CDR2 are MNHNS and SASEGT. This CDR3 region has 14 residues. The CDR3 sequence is CASSARTGVHEQYF. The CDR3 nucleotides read TGTGCCAGCAGTGCGCGGACAGGGGTCCACGAGCAGTACTTC.

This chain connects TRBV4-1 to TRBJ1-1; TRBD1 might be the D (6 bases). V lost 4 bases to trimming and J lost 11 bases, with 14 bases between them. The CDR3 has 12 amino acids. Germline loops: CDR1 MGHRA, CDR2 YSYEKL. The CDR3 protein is CASSPILGGAFF. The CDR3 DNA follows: TGCGCCAGCAGCCCTATACTAGGGGGTGCTTTCTTT.

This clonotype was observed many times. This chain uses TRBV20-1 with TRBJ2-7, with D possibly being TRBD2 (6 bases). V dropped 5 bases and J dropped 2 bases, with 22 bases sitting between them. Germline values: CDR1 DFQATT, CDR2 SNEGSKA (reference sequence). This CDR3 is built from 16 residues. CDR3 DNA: TGCAGTGCTTACCCTGCGGAGGGAGCACCGACCTACGAGCAGTACTTC. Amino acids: CSAYPAEGAPTYEQYF.

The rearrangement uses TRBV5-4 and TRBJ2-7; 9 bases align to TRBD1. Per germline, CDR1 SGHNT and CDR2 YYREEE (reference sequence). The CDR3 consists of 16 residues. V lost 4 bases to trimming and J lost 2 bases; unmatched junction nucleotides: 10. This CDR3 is CASSPHPGQGPYEQYF. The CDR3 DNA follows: TGTGCCAGCAGCCCCCACCCGGGACAGGGACCCTACGAGCAGTACTTC.